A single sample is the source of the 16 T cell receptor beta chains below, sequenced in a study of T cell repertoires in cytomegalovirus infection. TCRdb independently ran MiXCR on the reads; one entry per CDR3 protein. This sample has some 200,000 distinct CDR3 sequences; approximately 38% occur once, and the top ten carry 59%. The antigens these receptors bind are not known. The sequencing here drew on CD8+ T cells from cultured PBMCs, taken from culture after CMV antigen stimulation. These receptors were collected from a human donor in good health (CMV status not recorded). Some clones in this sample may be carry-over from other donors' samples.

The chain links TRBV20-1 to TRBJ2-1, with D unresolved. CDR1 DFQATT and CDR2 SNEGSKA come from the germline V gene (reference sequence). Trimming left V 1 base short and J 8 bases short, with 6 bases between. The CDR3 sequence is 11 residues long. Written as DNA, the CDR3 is TGCAGTGCTAGAGGTGGGGATGAGCAGTTCTTC. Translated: CSARGGDEQFF.

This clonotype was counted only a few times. CDR3 bases: TGTGCCAGCAGCGGCCTAGCGGGAACGAAAAGGGAGCAGTACTTC. Protein: CASSGLAGTKREQYF. The V call is TRBV6-6, the J call TRBJ2-7; TRBD2 aligns across 9 bases. From germline, CDR1 is MNHNY and CDR2 SVGAGI (reference sequence). CDR3 length: 15 amino acids. V lost 6 bases, J lost 7 bases, and 13 bases stayed unmatched.

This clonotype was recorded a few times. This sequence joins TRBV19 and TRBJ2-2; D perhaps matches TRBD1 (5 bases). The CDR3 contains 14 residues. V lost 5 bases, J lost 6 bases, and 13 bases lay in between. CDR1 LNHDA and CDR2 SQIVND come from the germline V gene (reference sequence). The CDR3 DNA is TGTGCCAGTAGTCTTTATCAGGGTTCCGGGGAGCTGTTTTTT. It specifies CASSLYQGSGELFF.

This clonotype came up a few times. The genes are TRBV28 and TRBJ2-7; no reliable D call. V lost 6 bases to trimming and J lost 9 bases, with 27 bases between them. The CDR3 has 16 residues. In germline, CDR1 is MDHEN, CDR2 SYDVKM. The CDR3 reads CASSPLESWKDKVQYF. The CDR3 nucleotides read TGTGCCAGCAGCCCGTTGGAATCCTGGAAAGATAAAGTGCAGTACTTC.

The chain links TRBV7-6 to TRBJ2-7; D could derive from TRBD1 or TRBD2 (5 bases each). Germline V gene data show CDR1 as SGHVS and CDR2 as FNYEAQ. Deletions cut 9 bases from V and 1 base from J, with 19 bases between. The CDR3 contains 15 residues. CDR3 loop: CASLAGRDGSYEQYF. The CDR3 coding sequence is TGTGCCAGTCTTGCGGGTAGGGACGGATCCTACGAGCAGTACTTC.

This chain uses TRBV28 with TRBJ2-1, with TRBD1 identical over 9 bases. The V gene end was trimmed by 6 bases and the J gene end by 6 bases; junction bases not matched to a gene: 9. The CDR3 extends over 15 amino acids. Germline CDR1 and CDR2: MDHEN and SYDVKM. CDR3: CASSGTGRVGNEQFF. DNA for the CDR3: TGTGCCAGCAGCGGGACAGGGCGAGTGGGCAATGAGCAGTTCTTC.

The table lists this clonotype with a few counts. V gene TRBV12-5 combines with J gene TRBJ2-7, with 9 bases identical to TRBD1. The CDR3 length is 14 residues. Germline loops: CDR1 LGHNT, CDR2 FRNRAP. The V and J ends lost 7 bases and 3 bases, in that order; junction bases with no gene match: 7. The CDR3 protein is CASAAGTGFYEQYF. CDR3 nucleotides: TGTGCTAGTGCCGCCGGGACAGGGTTCTACGAGCAGTACTTC.

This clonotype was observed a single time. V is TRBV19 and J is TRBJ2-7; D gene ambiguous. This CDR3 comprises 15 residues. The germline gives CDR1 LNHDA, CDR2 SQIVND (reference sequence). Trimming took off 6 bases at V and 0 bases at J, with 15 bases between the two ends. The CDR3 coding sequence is TGTGCCAGTAGCGATGGCGTATCGAGCTCCTACGAGCAGTACTTC. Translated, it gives CASSDGVSSSYEQYF.

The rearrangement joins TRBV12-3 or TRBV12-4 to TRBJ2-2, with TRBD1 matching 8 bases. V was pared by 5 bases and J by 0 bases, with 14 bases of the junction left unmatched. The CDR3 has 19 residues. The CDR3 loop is CASSHPRDRLFTNTGELFF. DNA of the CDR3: TGTGCCAGCAGTCATCCCAGGGACAGGTTATTTACGAACACCGGGGAGCTGTTTTTT.

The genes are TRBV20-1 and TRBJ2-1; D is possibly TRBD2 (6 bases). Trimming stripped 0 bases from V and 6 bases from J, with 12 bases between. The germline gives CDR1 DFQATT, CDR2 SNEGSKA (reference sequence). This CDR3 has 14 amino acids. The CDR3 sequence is CSARDGGNSNEQFF. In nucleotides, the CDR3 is TGCAGTGCTAGAGACGGCGGGAACTCCAATGAGCAGTTCTTC.

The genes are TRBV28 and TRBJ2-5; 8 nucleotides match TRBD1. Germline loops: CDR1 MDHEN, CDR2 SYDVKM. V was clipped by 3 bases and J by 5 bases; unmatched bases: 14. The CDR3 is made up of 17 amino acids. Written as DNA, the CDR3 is TGTGCCAGCAGTTTGCTTAGGACAGGGTGGGACTCGGAGACCCAGTACTTC. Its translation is CASSLLRTGWDSETQYF. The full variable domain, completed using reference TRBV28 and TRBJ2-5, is DVKVTQSSRYLVKRTGEKVFLECVQDMDHENMFWYRQDPGLGLRLIYFSYDVKMKEKGDIPEGYSVSREKKERFSLILESASTNQTSMYLCASSLLRTGWDSETQYFGPGTRLLVL.

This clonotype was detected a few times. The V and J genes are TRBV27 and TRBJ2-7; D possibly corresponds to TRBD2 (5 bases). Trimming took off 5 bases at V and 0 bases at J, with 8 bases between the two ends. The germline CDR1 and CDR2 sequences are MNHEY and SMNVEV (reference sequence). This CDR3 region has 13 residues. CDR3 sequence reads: CASSPTSSYEQYF. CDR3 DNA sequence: TGTGCCAGCAGTCCCACTAGCTCCTACGAGCAGTACTTC.

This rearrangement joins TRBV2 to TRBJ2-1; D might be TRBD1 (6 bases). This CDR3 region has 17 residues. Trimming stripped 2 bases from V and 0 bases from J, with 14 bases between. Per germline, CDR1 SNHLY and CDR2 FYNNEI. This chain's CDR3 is CASSELGQGSSYNEQFF. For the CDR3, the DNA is TGTGCCAGCAGTGAATTAGGGCAGGGGAGCTCCTACAATGAGCAGTTCTTC.

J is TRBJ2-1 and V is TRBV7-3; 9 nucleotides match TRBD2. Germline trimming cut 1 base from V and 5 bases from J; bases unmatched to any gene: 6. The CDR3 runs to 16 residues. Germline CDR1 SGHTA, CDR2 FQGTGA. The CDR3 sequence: CASSLRGGRAHNEQFF. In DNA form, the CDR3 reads TGTGCCAGCAGCTTAAGGGGCGGGAGGGCCCACAATGAGCAGTTCTTC.

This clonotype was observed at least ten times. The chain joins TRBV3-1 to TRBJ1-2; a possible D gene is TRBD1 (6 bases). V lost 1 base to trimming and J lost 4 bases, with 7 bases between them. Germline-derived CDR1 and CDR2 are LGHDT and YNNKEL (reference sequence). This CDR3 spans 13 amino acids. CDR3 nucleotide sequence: TGTGCCAGCAGCCAAGGGGACATCTATGGCTACACCTTC. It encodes CASSQGDIYGYTF.

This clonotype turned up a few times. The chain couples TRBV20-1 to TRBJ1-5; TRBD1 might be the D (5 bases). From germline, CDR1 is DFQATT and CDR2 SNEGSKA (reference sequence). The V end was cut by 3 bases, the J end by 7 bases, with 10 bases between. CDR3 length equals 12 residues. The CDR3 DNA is TGCAGTGCTAGGCAGGGAAGACAGCCCCAGCATTTT. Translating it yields CSARQGRQPQHF.